The 2 T cell receptor beta chains in this list originate from one sample, sequenced in a study of blood T cell repertoires in COVID-19. The data were produced by immunoSEQ multiplex PCR, yet TCRdb's version contains in-frame clones alone and is incomplete. The table includes about 89,000 clones, about 74% detected once. Source material: peripheral blood. All receptors come from a human donor in a cohort sampled during active COVID-19.

The rearrangement uses TRBV7-9 and TRBJ1-1; tentative D call: TRBD1 (5 bases). Germline assignment: CDR1 SEHNR and CDR2 FQNEAQ (reference sequence). The CDR3 is 12 residues long. V lost 5 bases and J 1 base, leaving 5 bases between the germline ends. CDR3 sequence: CASSTGNTEAFF. The CDR3 DNA follows: TGTGCCAGCAGCACAGGGAACACTGAAGCTTTCTTT.

The chain links TRBV5-6 to TRBJ2-7; perhaps TRBD1 as D (5 bases). V lost 0 bases and J 3 bases, leaving 10 bases between the germline ends. Germline V gene lookup returns CDR1 SGHDT and CDR2 YYEEEE. The CDR3 contains 14 residues. Here the CDR3 DNA reads TGTGCCAGCAGCTTGGGACAGACAGACTACGAGCAGTACTTC. This sequence encodes CASSLGQTDYEQYF.